The 30 T cell receptor beta chains below were found in one sample sequenced in a study of shared clonotypes between healthy human individuals (dated by TCRdb to about 2020). Receptor amplification or capture employed the immunoSEQ multiplex PCR assay. The table comes from immuneACCESS by way of TCRdb, which keeps in-frame sequences with V and J called. Part of the clones is missing from these tables; in studies checked, under half for an unresolved V gene and the rest for unknown reasons. The sample data list about 2.4 million clones, and 93% of these were observed just once. Of the sample, about 0.34% is held by the ten largest clones. The sequencing input was naive CD4+ T cells from PBMCs. The meaning of the sample's cell subset or site label: CD45RA+ positively selected. All receptors derive from a young man in good health. Some clones in this sample may be carry-over from other donors' samples.

The V call is TRBV5-1, the J call TRBJ2-2; maybe TRBD1 (5 bases). From germline, CDR1 is SGHRS and CDR2 YFSETQ. The CDR3 is made up of 14 amino acids. V gave up 7 bases and J gave up 0 bases, with 10 bases separating them. In nucleotides, the CDR3 is TGCGCCAGCTCGGACATACCGAACACCGGGGAGCTGTTTTTT. It translates to CASSDIPNTGELFF.

This chain uses TRBV4-3 with TRBJ1-2; possibly TRBD1 for D (5 bases). The V gene lost 2 bases and the J gene lost 4 bases, with 14 bases spanning the gap. The germline V gene encodes CDR1 LGHNA and CDR2 YSLEER. The CDR3 sequence is 15 residues long. CDR3 loop: CASSQSVQGGYGYTF. Here the CDR3 DNA reads TGCGCCAGCAGCCAATCCGTGCAGGGCGGCTATGGCTACACCTTC.

A note on this clone: Additional DNA sequences in this sample encode the identical CDR3. The chain uses TRBV20-1 and TRBJ2-5; no clear D gene. This CDR3 spans 11 amino acids. V lost 3 bases and J 2 bases, leaving 4 bases between the germline ends. Germline V gene lookup returns CDR1 DFQATT and CDR2 SNEGSKA (reference sequence). The CDR3 region has the DNA TGCAGTGCTAGCAGGCAAGAGACCCAGTACTTC. Encoded protein: CSASRQETQYF.

V usage is TRBV11-2 and J usage is TRBJ1-3; maybe TRBD1 (5 bases). Germline V gene sequence: CDR1 SGHAT, CDR2 FQNNGV. The V gene lost 5 bases and the J gene lost 0 bases, with 14 bases spanning the gap. The CDR3 has 16 amino acids. CDR3 loop: CASSAPGGGSGNTIYF. The CDR3 DNA follows: TGTGCCAGCAGCGCTCCCGGGGGGGGCTCTGGAAACACCATATATTTT.

The chain is built from TRBV5-4 and TRBJ2-5; D not resolved. CDR1 and CDR2 (germline): SGHNT, YYREEE (reference sequence). The CDR3 has 11 residues. V lost 3 bases and J lost 5, with 5 bases in between. The CDR3 sequence is CASSYLETQYF. The CDR3 DNA reads as TGTGCCAGCAGCTACCTGGAGACCCAGTACTTC.

This clone was seen just once. The genes are TRBV7-3 and TRBJ2-5; TRBD1 matches at 8 bases. V was pared by 5 bases and J by 4 bases, with 6 bases of the junction left unmatched. This CDR3 contains 14 residues. The V gene's germline CDR1 is SGHTA and CDR2 FQGTGA. The CDR3 spells CASSQGQGGETQYF. For the CDR3, the DNA is TGTGCCAGCAGCCAAGGACAGGGAGGAGAGACCCAGTACTTC.

This clone has a single count. The V gene is TRBV11-2, the J gene TRBJ1-1; 7 nucleotides align to TRBD1. This CDR3 spans 14 amino acids. The V gene's germline CDR1 is SGHAT and CDR2 FQNNGV. The ends lost 5 bases at V and 9 bases at J; junction bases unmatched: 12. The CDR3 loop is CASSPRSGTDQAFF. DNA of the CDR3: TGTGCCAGCAGCCCCCGATCCGGGACAGACCAAGCTTTCTTT.

The gene calls are TRBV19 and TRBJ2-2; 10 bases align to TRBD1. Germline trimming cut 5 bases from V and 3 bases from J; bases unmatched to any gene: 6. Germline loops: CDR1 LNHDA, CDR2 SQIVND (reference sequence). This CDR3 spans 16 amino acids. The CDR3 loop is CASSVPGQGYTGELFF. In DNA form, the CDR3 reads TGTGCCAGTAGTGTTCCGGGACAGGGGTACACCGGGGAGCTGTTTTTT.

A remark on this clone: The sample contains more than one DNA sequence encoding this CDR3. The chain has TRBV2 and TRBJ1-1, with D maybe TRBD1 (6 bases). The CDR3 extends over 14 amino acids. The V and J ends lost 6 bases and 0 bases respectively, with 11 bases between them. From germline, CDR1 is SNHLY and CDR2 FYNNEI. The CDR3 region has the DNA TGTGCCAGCAGCCAGGGGCGCATGAACACTGAAGCTTTCTTT. Amino acids: CASSQGRMNTEAFF.

The sample holds a few counts of this clone. The V call is TRBV18, the J call TRBJ1-5, with TRBD1 identical over 8 bases. CDR1 KGHSH and CDR2 LQKENI come from the germline V gene. CDR3 length: 15 amino acids. The J segment lost 6 bases and the V segment lost 4 bases, leaving 8 bases of the junction unmatched. In DNA, the CDR3 is TGTGCCAGCTCACTTACGACAGGGGTCGGTCAGCCCCAGCATTTT. Translating it yields CASSLTTGVGQPQHF.

The chain uses TRBV2 and TRBJ1-5; weak D call: TRBD1 (5 bases). Trimming stripped 4 bases from V and 0 bases from J, with 13 bases between. CDR3 length equals 16 residues. Germline lookup yields CDR1 SNHLY and CDR2 FYNNEI. The CDR3 region is CASSGQGTYSNQPQHF. DNA for the CDR3: TGTGCCAGCAGTGGGCAGGGAACTTATAGCAATCAGCCCCAGCATTTT.

To note about this clone: The same CDR3 is also encoded by other DNA sequences in this sample. The chain links TRBV5-1 to TRBJ1-5; no definite D call. CDR3 length: 14 residues. Germline V lookup: CDR1 SGHRS, CDR2 YFSETQ. V was shortened by 0 bases and J by 5 bases, with 9 bases between the two germline ends. CDR3 protein: CASSLEGRDQPQHF. DNA for the CDR3: TGCGCCAGCAGCTTGGAAGGGAGAGATCAGCCCCAGCATTTT.

The chain recombines TRBV28 with TRBJ2-6; a weak D match, TRBD2 (6 bases). CDR3 length: 16 amino acids. CDR1 is MDHEN and CDR2 is SYDVKM in the germline V gene. V lost 6 bases, J lost 2 bases, and 14 bases lay in between. This chain's CDR3 is CASRPPWGAGANVLTF. Here the CDR3 DNA reads TGTGCCAGCAGACCGCCTTGGGGGGCTGGGGCCAACGTCCTGACTTTC.

The rearrangement links TRBV7-9 to TRBJ2-1, with TRBD2 identical over 10 bases. Germline-derived CDR1 and CDR2 are SEHNR and FQNEAQ (reference sequence). With 5 bases clipped from V and 9 bases from J, the junction kept 4 bases outside the gene matches. The CDR3 runs to 13 residues. Here the CDR3 DNA reads TGTGCCAGCAGCATACTAGCGGGACCTGAGCAGTTCTTC. Amino acid sequence: CASSILAGPEQFF.

The chain links TRBV7-2 to TRBJ2-3; possibly TRBD1 for D (6 bases). The CDR3 totals 17 residues. Trimming took off 3 bases at V and 3 bases at J, with 19 bases between the two ends. Germline values: CDR1 SGHTA, CDR2 FQGNSA. The CDR3 is CASSLGPQGKATDTQYF. The CDR3 DNA is TGTGCCAGCAGCTTGGGGCCACAGGGTAAAGCGACAGATACGCAGTATTTT.

The rearrangement links TRBV7-9 to TRBJ1-4; TRBD1 aligns across 7 bases. The V and J ends lost 5 bases and 8 bases, in that order; junction bases with no gene match: 11. The CDR3 spans 15 residues. Germline lookup yields CDR1 SEHNR and CDR2 FQNEAQ (reference sequence). The CDR3 bases are TGTGCCAGCAGCCGGCGACAGGGAGGGAGGGAAAAACTGTTTTTT. Translated: CASSRRQGGREKLFF. Using reference TRBV7-9 and TRBJ1-4 for the parts outside the CDR3, the full variable domain is DTGVSQNPRHKITKRGQNVTFRCDPISEHNRLYWYRQTLGQGPEFLTYFQNEAQLEKSRLLSDRFSAERPKGSFSTLEIQRTEQGDSAMYLCASSRRQGGREKLFFGSGTQLSVL.

The chain couples TRBV5-1 to TRBJ2-7, with 11 bases that match TRBD2. V lost 4 bases, J lost 7 bases, and 13 bases stayed unmatched. Germline loops: CDR1 SGHRS, CDR2 YFSETQ. The CDR3 is 16 residues long. The CDR3: CASSPTELAGAGEQYF. For the CDR3, the DNA is TGCGCCAGCAGCCCGACGGAACTAGCGGGAGCGGGGGAGCAGTACTTC.

The chain has TRBV5-4 and TRBJ2-1, with TRBD2 matching over 10 bases. The CDR3 has 15 amino acids. The V gene end was trimmed by 4 bases and the J gene end by 6 bases; junction bases not matched to a gene: 7. From germline, CDR1 is SGHNT and CDR2 YYREEE (reference sequence). In DNA form, the CDR3 reads TGTGCCAGCAGCACCAGGACTAGCGGATTCAATGAGCAGTTCTTC. This codes for CASSTRTSGFNEQFF.

This clone appeared a few times. J is TRBJ1-5 and V is TRBV28; TRBD1 matches at 11 bases. CDR1 is MDHEN and CDR2 is SYDVKM in the germline V gene. This CDR3 is 16 amino acids long. V lost 1 base to trimming and J lost 7 bases; unmatched junction nucleotides: 6. CDR3 amino acids: CASSLLDRGRGQPQHF. The CDR3 region has the DNA TGTGCCAGCAGTTTATTGGACAGGGGGCGAGGGCAGCCCCAGCATTTT.

The chain joins TRBV5-1 to TRBJ1-1; 8 bases are shared with TRBD1. With V trimmed by 6 bases and J by 5 bases, 9 bases remained unmatched. This CDR3 region has 14 residues. Germline V gene data show CDR1 as SGHRS and CDR2 as YFSETQ. CDR3 loop: CASTSQGAGTEAFF. CDR3 DNA: TGCGCCAGCACCTCCCAGGGGGCTGGAACTGAAGCTTTCTTT.

This chain uses TRBV6-1 with TRBJ2-7, with 7 bases fitting TRBD1. Germline V gene lookup returns CDR1 MNHNS and CDR2 SASEGT. CDR3 length equals 14 residues. Losses at the gene ends were 4 bases for V and 0 bases for J; bases not matched to a gene: 3. CDR3 protein: CASSVDRHSYEQYF. DNA of the CDR3: TGTGCCAGCAGTGTGGACAGGCACTCCTACGAGCAGTACTTC.

This chain connects TRBV10-2 to TRBJ2-1; TRBD2 is a possible D gene (5 bases). The germline V gene encodes CDR1 WSHSY and CDR2 SAAADI. V shed 9 bases and J shed 2 bases, with 14 bases lying between them. The CDR3 runs 14 residues. CDR3 protein: CARRTRSTYNEQFF. As DNA, the CDR3 is TGCGCCAGAAGGACTCGTTCAACCTACAATGAGCAGTTCTTC.

In regard to this clone: This CDR3 is also generated by other DNA sequences in the sample. This sequence joins TRBV12-5 and TRBJ2-1; D call uncertain. Per the germline V gene, CDR1 is LGHNT and CDR2 is FRNRAP. Trimming stripped 0 bases from V and 4 bases from J, with 1 base between. The CDR3 loop spans 12 amino acids. CDR3 in amino acids: CASGLVYNEQFF. The CDR3 bases are TGTGCTAGTGGTTTGGTTTACAATGAGCAGTTCTTC.

The chain employs TRBV10-3 and TRBJ1-1; TRBD1 matches 8 bases. The germline V gene encodes CDR1 ENHRY and CDR2 SYGVKD. The V and J ends lost 4 bases and 8 bases, in that order; junction bases with no gene match: 9. The CDR3 runs to 14 residues. The CDR3 is CAISVGTGHQEAFF. The CDR3 DNA follows: TGTGCCATCAGTGTAGGGACAGGCCACCAAGAAGCTTTCTTT.

This clone was recorded a few times. This sequence joins TRBV7-8 and TRBJ1-4, with 7 bases matching TRBD1. In germline, CDR1 is SGHVS, CDR2 FQNEAQ. The CDR3 is 14 amino acids. The V gene end was trimmed by 3 bases and the J gene end by 5 bases; junction bases not matched to a gene: 3. CDR3 residues: CASSLGQFNEKLFF. In nucleotides, the CDR3 is TGTGCCAGCAGCTTGGGACAGTTCAATGAAAAACTGTTTTTT.

The genes are TRBV7-9 and TRBJ2-3, with TRBD1 as a possible D gene (5 bases). V was pared by 5 bases and J by 2 bases, with 11 bases between. Germline V gene lookup returns CDR1 SEHNR and CDR2 FQNEAQ (reference sequence). CDR3 length: 14 residues. The CDR3 protein is CASSPNRFTDTQYF. The CDR3 DNA reads as TGTGCCAGCAGCCCGAACAGGTTCACAGATACGCAGTATTTT.

Comment on this clone: Other DNA sequences within the sample encode an identical CDR3. The chain employs TRBV18 and TRBJ1-3, with TRBD1 matching over 9 bases. The CDR3 has 16 amino acids. Germline lookup yields CDR1 KGHSH and CDR2 LQKENI. The V and J ends lost 1 base and 4 bases, in that order; junction bases with no gene match: 5. Here the CDR3 DNA reads TGTGCCAGCTCACCACTGGGACAGGGTGCCGGAAACACCATATATTTT. Protein sequence: CASSPLGQGAGNTIYF.

V and J are TRBV15 and TRBJ2-3, with TRBD1 identical over 8 bases. There are 15 residues in the CDR3. The germline CDR1 and CDR2 sequences are LNHNV and YYDKDF (reference sequence). V shed 1 base and J 4 bases; nucleotides not matched to a gene: 4. The CDR3 nucleotides read TGTGCCACCAGCAGAGCGGGACAGGAGGCAGATACGCAGTATTTT. Protein: CATSRAGQEADTQYF. The variable domain in full, with the rest retrieved from reference TRBV15 and TRBJ2-3, is DAMVIQNPRYQVTQFGKPVTLSCSQTLNHNVMYWYQQKSSQAPKLLFHYYDKDFNNEADTPDNFQSRRPNTSFCFLDIRSPGLGDTAMYLCATSRAGQEADTQYFGPGTRLTVL.

Only a few counts were recorded for this clone. The CDR3 reads CAWSEGTGGPYSNQPQHF. CDR3 nucleotides: TGTGCCTGGAGCGAAGGGACAGGGGGCCCATATAGCAATCAGCCCCAGCATTTT. The chain couples TRBV30 to TRBJ1-5; 12 bases agree with TRBD1. Trimming cost V 3 bases and J 0 bases; bases outside gene matches: 9. Germline CDR1 and CDR2: GTSNPN and SVGIG (reference sequence). The CDR3 is 18 amino acids.

This sequence joins TRBV5-8 and TRBJ1-2; 8 nucleotides match TRBD1. V shed 3 bases and J 6 bases; nucleotides not matched to a gene: 13. This CDR3 is built from 16 residues. Germline V gene data show CDR1 as SGHTS and CDR2 as YDEGEE. Here the CDR3 reads CASSYFGQGIANGYTF. The DNA of the CDR3 is TGTGCCAGCAGCTACTTTGGACAGGGAATCGCCAATGGCTACACCTTC.